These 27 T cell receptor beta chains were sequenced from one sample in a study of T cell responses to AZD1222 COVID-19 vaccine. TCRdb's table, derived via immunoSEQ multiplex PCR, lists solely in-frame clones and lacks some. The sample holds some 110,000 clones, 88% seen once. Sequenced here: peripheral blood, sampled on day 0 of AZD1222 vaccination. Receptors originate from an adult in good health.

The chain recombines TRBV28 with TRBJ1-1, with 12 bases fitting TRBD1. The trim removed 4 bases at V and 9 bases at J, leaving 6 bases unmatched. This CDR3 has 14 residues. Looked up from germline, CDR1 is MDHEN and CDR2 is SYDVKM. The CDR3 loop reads CASSSPGTGGQAFF. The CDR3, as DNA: TGTGCCAGCAGTTCCCCCGGGACAGGGGGCCAAGCTTTCTTT.

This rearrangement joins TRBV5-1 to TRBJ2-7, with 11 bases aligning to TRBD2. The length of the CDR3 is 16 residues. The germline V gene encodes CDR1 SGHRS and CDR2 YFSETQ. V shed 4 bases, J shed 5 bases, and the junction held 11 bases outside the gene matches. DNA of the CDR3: TGCGCCAGCAGCAACCTACATAGCGGGAGGGCCCACGAGCAGTACTTC. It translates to CASSNLHSGRAHEQYF.

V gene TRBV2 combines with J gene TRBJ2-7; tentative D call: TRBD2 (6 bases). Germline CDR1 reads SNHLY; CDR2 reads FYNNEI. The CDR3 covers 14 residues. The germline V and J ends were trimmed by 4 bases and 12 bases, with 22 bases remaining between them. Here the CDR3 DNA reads TGTGCCAGCAGTGTGGTGACTAGTTCCCCCAGTCGGTACTTC. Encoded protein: CASSVVTSSPSRYF. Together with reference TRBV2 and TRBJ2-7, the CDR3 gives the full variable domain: EPEVTQTPSHQVTQMGQEVILRCVPISNHLYFYWYRQILGQKVEFLVSFYNNEISEKSEIFDDQFSVERPDGSNFTLKIRSTKLEDSAMYFCASSVVTSSPSRYFGPGTRLTVT.

This CDR3 is CASSFGTGELFF. The CDR3 coding sequence is TGTGCCAGCAGCTTTGGGACCGGGGAGCTGTTTTTT. The V gene is TRBV7-9, the J gene TRBJ2-2; D is uncertain. Trimming removed 3 bases at V and 5 bases at J, with 4 bases between. This CDR3 region has 12 residues. Germline CDR1 and CDR2: SEHNR and FQNEAQ (reference sequence).

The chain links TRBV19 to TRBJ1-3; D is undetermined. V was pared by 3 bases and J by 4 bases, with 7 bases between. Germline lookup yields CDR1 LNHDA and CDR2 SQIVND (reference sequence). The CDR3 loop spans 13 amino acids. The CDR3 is CASSIGYGNTIYF. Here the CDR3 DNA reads TGTGCCAGTAGTATCGGGTACGGAAACACCATATATTTT.

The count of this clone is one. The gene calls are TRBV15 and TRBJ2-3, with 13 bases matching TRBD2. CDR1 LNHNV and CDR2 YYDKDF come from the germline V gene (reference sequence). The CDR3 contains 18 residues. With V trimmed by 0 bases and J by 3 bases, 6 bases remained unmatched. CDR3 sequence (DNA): TGTGCCACCAGCAGAGAGATAAGACTAGCGGGAGGAACAGATACGCAGTATTTT. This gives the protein CATSREIRLAGGTDTQYF. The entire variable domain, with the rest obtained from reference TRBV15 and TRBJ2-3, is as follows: DAMVIQNPRYQVTQFGKPVTLSCSQTLNHNVMYWYQQKSSQAPKLLFHYYDKDFNNEADTPDNFQSRRPNTSFCFLDIRSPGLGDTAMYLCATSREIRLAGGTDTQYFGPGTRLTVL.

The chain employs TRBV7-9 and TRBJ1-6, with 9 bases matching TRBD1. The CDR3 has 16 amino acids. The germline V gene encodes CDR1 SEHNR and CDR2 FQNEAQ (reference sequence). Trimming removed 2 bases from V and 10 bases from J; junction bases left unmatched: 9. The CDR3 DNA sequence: TGTGCCAGCAGCTTACCTTCGGGGACAGGGAGGTCACCCCTCCACTTT. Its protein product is CASSLPSGTGRSPLHF.

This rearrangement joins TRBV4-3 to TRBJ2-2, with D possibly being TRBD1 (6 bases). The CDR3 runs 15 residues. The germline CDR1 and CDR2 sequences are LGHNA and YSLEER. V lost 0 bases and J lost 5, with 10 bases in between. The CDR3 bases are TGCGCCAGCAGCCAAGAAACTCAGGGGACCGGGGAGCTGTTTTTT. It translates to CASSQETQGTGELFF.

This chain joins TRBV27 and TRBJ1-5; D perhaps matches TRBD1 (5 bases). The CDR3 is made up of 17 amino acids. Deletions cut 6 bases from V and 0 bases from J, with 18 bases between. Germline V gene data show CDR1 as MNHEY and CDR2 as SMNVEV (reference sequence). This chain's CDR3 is CASSATLGDYSNQPQHF. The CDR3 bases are TGTGCCAGCAGCGCAACCTTGGGGGATTATAGCAATCAGCCCCAGCATTTT.

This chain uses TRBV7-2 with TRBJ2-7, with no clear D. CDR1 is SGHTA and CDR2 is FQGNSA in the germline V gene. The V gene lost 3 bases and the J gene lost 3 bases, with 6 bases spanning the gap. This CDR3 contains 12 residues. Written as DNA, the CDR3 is TGTGCCAGCAGCTTTAATAGCTACGAGCAGTACTTC. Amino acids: CASSFNSYEQYF.

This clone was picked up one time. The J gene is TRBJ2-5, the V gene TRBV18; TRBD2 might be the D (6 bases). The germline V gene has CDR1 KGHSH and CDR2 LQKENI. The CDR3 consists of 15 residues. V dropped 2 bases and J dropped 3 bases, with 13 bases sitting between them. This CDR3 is CASSPGAGSKETQYF. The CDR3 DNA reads TGTGCCAGCTCACCAGGTGCCGGGAGTAAAGAGACCCAGTACTTC.

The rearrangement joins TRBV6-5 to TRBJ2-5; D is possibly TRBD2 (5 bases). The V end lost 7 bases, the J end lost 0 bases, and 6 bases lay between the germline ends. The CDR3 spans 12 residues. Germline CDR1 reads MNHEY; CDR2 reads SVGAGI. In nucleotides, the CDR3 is TGTGCCAGCACGCGGGACCAAGAGACCCAGTACTTC. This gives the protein CASTRDQETQYF.

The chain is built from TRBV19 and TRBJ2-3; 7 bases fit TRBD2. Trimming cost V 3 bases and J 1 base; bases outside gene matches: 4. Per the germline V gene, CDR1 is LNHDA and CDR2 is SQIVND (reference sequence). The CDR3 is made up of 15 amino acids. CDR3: CASSMSSGGTDTQYF. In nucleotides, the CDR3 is TGTGCCAGTAGTATGTCAAGCGGGGGCACAGATACGCAGTATTTT.

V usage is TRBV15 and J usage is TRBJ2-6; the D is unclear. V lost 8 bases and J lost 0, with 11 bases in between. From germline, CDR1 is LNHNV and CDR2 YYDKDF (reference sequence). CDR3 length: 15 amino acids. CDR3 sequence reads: CATSPQSSGANVLTF. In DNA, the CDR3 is TGTGCCACCTCTCCTCAGAGCTCTGGGGCCAACGTCCTGACTTTC.

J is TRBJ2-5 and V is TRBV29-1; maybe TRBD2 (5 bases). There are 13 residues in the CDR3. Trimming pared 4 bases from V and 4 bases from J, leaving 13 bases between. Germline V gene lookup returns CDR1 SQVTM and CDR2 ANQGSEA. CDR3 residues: CSVAPLAGETQYF. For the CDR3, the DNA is TGCAGCGTTGCCCCACTGGCGGGAGAGACCCAGTACTTC.

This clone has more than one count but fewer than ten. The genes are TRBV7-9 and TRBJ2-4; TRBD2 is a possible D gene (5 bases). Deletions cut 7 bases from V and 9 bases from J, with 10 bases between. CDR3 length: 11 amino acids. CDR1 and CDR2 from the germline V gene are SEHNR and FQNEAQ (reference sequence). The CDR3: CASTPSGIQYF. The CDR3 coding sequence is TGTGCCAGCACCCCCAGCGGCATTCAGTACTTC.

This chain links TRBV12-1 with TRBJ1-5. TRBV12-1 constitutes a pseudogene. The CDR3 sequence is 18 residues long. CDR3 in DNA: TGTGCCAGCCGCTTCCTTTCGGACTTTCGGTCCCGGGATCAGCCCCAGCATTTT. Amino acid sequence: CASRFLSDFRSRDQPQHF.

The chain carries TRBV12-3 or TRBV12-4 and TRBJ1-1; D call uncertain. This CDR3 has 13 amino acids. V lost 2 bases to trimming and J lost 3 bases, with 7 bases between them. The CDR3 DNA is TGTGCCAGCAGTTTAAAGGCGGACACTGAAGCTTTCTTT. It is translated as CASSLKADTEAFF.

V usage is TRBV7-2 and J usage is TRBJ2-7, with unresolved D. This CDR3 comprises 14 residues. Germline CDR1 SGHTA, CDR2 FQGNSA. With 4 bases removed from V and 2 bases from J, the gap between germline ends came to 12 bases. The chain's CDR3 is CASSSEARTYEQYF. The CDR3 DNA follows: TGTGCCAGCAGCTCCGAAGCTAGGACCTACGAGCAGTACTTC.

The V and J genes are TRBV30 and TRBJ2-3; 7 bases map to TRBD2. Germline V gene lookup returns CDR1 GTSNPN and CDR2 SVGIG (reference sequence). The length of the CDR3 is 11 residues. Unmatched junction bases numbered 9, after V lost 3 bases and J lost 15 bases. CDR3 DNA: TGTGCCTGGAGGTTAGGACTAGTCCATTATTTT. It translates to CAWRLGLVHYF.

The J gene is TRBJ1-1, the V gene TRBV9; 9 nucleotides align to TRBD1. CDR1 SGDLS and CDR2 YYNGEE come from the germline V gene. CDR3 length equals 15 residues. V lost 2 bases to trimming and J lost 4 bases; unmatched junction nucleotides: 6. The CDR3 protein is CASSVAGTGLTEAFF. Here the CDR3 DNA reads TGTGCCAGCAGCGTTGCTGGGACAGGGCTCACTGAAGCTTTCTTT. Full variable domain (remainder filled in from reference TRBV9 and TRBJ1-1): DSGVTQTPKHLITATGQRVTLRCSPRSGDLSVYWYQQSLDQGLQFLIQYYNGEERAKGNILERFSAQQFPDLHSELNLSSLELGDSALYFCASSVAGTGLTEAFFGQGTRLTVV.

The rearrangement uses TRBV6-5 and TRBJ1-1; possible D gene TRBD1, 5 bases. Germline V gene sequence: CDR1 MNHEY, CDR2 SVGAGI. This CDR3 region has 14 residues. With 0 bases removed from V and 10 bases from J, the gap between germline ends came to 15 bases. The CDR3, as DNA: TGTGCCAGCAGTTACTCGACTCCTAGGGGCTCAGCTTTCTTT. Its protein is CASSYSTPRGSAFF.

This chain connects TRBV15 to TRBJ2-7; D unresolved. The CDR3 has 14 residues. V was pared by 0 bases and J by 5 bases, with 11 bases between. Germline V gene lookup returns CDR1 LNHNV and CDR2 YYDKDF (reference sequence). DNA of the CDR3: TGTGCCACCAGCAGAGATAAGTTGGGCCACGAGCAGTACTTC. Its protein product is CATSRDKLGHEQYF.

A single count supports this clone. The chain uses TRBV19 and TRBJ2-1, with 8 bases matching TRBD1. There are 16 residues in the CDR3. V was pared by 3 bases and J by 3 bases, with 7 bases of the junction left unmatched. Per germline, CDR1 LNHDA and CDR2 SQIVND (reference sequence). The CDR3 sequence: CASSMRAGGFYNEQFF. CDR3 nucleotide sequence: TGTGCCAGTAGTATGAGGGCAGGGGGCTTCTACAATGAGCAGTTCTTC.

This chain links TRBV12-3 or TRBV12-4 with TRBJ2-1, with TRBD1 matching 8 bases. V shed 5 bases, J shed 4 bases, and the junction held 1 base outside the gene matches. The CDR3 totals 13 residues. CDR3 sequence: CASSGQGYNEQFF. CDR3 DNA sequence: TGTGCCAGCAGTGGACAGGGTTACAATGAGCAGTTCTTC.

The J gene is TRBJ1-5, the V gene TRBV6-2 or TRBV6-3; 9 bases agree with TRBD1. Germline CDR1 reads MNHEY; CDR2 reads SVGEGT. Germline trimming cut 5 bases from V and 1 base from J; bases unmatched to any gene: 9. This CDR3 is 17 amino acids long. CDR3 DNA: TGTGCCAGCAGTCCGCCCCGGACAGGGGTGAGCAATCAGCCCCAGCATTTT. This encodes CASSPPRTGVSNQPQHF.

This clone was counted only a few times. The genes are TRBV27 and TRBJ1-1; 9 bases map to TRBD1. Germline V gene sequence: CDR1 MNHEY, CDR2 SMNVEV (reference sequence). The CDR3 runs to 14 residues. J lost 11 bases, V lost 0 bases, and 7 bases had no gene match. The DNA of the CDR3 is TGTGCCAGCAGTTTATCGATATGGGACAGGGTCGCTTTCTTT. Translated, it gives CASSLSIWDRVAFF.